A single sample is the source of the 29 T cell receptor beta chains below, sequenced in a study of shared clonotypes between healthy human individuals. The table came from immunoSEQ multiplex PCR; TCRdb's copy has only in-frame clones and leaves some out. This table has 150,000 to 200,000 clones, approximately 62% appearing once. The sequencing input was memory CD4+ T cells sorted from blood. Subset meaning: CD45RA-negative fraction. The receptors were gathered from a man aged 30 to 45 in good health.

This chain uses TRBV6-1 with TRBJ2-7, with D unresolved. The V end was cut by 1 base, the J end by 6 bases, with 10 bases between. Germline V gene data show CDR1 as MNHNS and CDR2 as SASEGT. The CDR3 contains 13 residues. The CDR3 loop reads CASSEVAVGEQYF. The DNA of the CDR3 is TGTGCCAGCAGTGAAGTCGCGGTCGGCGAGCAGTACTTC.

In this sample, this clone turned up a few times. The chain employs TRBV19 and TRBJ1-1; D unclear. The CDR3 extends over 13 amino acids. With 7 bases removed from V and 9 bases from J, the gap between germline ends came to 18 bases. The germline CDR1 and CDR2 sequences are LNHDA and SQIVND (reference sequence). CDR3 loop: CASIGGEVAQAFF. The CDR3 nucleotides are TGTGCCAGTATAGGTGGGGAAGTCGCCCAAGCTTTCTTT.

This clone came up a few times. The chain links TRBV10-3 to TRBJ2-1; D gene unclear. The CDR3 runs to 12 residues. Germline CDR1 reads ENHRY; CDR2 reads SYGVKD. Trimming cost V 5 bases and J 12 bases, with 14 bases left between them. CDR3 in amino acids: CAISTEVGMQFF. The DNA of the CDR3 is TGTGCCATCAGTACCGAGGTTGGGATGCAGTTCTTC.

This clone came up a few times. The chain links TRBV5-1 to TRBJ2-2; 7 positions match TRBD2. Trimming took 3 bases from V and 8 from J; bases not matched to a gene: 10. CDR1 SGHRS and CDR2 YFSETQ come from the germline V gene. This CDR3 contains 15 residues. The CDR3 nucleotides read TGCGCCAGCAGCTCAATTGCGGGAGTTTCGGGGGAGCTGTTTTTT. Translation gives CASSSIAGVSGELFF.

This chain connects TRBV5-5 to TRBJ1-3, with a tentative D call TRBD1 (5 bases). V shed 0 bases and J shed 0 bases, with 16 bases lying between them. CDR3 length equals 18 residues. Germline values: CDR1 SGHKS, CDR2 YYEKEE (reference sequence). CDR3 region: CASSLALGPKSSGNTIYF. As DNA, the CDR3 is TGTGCCAGCAGCTTGGCCCTGGGACCAAAAAGCTCTGGAAACACCATATATTTT.

The CDR3 nucleotides are TGTGCCAGCAGCGCTGACAGGATGAACACTGAAGCTTTCTTT. It codes for CASSADRMNTEAFF. V gene TRBV9 combines with J gene TRBJ1-1; the D gene is possibly TRBD1 (6 bases). Trimming pared 3 bases from V and 0 bases from J, leaving 9 bases between. This CDR3 is 14 amino acids long. Germline V lookup: CDR1 SGDLS, CDR2 YYNGEE.

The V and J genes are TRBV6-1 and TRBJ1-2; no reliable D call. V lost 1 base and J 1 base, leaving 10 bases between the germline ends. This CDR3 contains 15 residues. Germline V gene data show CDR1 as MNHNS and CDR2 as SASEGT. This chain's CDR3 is CASSEVGSFNYGYTF. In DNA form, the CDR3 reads TGTGCCAGCAGTGAAGTTGGCAGCTTTAACTATGGCTACACCTTC.

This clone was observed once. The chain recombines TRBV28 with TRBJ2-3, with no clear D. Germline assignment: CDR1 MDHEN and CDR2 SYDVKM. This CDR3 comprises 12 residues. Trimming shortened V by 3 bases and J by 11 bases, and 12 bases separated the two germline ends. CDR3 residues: CASSLSPLRQYF. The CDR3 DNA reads TGTGCCAGCAGTTTGTCTCCACTAAGGCAGTATTTT.

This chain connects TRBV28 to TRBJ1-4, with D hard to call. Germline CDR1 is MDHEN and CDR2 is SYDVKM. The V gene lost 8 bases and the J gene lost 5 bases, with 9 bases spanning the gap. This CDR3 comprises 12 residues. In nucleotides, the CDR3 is TGTGCCAGCGGCAGCAGAAATGAAAAACTGTTTTTT. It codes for CASGSRNEKLFF.

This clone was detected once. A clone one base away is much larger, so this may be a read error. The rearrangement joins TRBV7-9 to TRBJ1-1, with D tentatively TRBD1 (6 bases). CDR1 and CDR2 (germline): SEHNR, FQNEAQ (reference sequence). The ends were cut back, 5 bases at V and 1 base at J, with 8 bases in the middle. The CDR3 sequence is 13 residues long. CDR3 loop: CASSQTGNTEAFF. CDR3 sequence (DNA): TGTGCCAGCAGCCAGACAGGGAACACTGAAGCTTTCTTT.

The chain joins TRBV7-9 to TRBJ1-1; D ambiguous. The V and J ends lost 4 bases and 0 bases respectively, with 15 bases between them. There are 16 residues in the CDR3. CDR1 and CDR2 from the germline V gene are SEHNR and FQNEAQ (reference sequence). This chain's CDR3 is CASSSPETTVNTEAFF. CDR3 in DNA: TGTGCCAGCAGCTCACCTGAAACAACAGTGAACACTGAAGCTTTCTTT.

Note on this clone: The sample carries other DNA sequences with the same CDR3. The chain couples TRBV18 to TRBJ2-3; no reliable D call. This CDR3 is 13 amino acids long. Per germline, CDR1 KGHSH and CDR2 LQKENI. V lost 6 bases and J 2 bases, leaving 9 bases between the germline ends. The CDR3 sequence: CASSPSLTDTQYF. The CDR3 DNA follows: TGTGCCAGCTCGCCAAGTCTCACAGATACGCAGTATTTT.

CDR3 loop: CASSAGTGVGPEAFF. In nucleotides, the CDR3 is TGTGCCAGTAGTGCCGGGACAGGGGTAGGTCCTGAAGCTTTCTTT. This chain joins TRBV19 and TRBJ1-1; 10 positions match TRBD1. CDR3 length: 15 residues. The ends lost 5 bases at V and 6 bases at J; junction bases unmatched: 9. Germline-derived CDR1 and CDR2 are LNHDA and SQIVND (reference sequence). The whole variable domain, filled in from reference TRBV19 and TRBJ1-1, reads DGGITQSPKYLFRKEGQNVTLSCEQNLNHDAMYWYRQDPGQGLRLIYYSQIVNDFQKGDIAEGYSVSREKKESFPLTVTSAQKNPTAFYLCASSAGTGVGPEAFFGQGTRLTVV.

The DNA of the CDR3 is TGTGCCAGCTCACCCCAGGGGAGCAATGAGCAGTTCTTC. This codes for CASSPQGSNEQFF. The J gene is TRBJ2-1, the V gene TRBV18; possibly TRBD1 for D (6 bases). Germline assignment: CDR1 KGHSH and CDR2 LQKENI. The CDR3 is 13 residues long. V was shortened by 3 bases and J by 6 bases, with 9 bases between the two germline ends. The entire variable domain, with the rest obtained from reference TRBV18 and TRBJ2-1, is as follows: NAGVMQNPRHLVRRRGQEARLRCSPMKGHSHVYWYRQLPEEGLKFMVYLQKENIIDESGMPKERFSAEFPKEGPSILRIQQVVRGDSAAYFCASSPQGSNEQFFGPGTRLTVL.

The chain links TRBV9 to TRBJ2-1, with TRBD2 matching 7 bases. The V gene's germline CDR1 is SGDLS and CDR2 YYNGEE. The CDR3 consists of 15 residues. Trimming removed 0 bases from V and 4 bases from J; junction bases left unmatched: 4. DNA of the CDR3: TGTGCCAGCAGCGTAGAAGGAGCGGGATACAATGAGCAGTTCTTC. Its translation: CASSVEGAGYNEQFF. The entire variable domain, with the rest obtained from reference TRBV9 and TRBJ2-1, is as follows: DSGVTQTPKHLITATGQRVTLRCSPRSGDLSVYWYQQSLDQGLQFLIQYYNGEERAKGNILERFSAQQFPDLHSELNLSSLELGDSALYFCASSVEGAGYNEQFFGPGTRLTVL.

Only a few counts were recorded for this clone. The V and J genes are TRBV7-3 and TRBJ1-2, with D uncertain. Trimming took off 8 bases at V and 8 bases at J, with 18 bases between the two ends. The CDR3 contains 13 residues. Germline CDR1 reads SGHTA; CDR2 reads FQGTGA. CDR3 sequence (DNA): TGTGCCAGCGCTCCGACTTTTGGGTACGGCTACACCTTC. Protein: CASAPTFGYGYTF. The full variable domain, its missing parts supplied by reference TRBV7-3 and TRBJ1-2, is GAGVSQTPSNKVTEKGKYVELRCDPISGHTALYWYRQSLGQGPEFLIYFQGTGAADDSGLPNDRFFAVRPEGSVSTLKIQRTERGDSAVYLCASAPTFGYGYTFGSGTRLTVV.

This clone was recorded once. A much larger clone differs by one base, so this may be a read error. The CDR3 loop is CASSFPDTEAFF. As DNA, the CDR3 is TGTGCCAGCAGCTTTCCGGACACTGAAGCTTTCTTT. The rearrangement joins TRBV7-8 to TRBJ1-1; D is unclear. Germline CDR1 SGHVS, CDR2 FQNEAQ. Trimming stripped 3 bases from V and 3 bases from J, with 5 bases between. This CDR3 is built from 12 residues.

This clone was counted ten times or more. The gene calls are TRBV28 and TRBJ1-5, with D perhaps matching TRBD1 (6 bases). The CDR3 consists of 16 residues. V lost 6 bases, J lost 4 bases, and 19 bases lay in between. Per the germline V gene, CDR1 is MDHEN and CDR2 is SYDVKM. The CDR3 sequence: CASSRTVLTTNQPQHF. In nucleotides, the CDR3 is TGTGCCAGCAGCCGGACAGTACTCACTACTAATCAGCCCCAGCATTTT.

The CDR3 region is CASRVVSGGEETQYF. The CDR3 bases are TGCGCCAGCAGAGTGGTTTCAGGGGGGGAAGAGACCCAGTACTTC. The chain couples TRBV5-1 to TRBJ2-5; possibly TRBD1 or TRBD2 for D (7 bases each). V was trimmed by 5 bases and J by 3 bases, leaving 17 bases between them. This CDR3 region has 15 residues. The germline V gene has CDR1 SGHRS and CDR2 YFSETQ.

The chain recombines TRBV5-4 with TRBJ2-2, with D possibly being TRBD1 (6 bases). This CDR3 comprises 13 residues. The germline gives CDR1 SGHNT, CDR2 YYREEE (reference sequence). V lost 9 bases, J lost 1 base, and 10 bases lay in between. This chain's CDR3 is CATMGQNTGELFF. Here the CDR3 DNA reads TGTGCCACAATGGGACAGAACACCGGGGAGCTGTTTTTT.

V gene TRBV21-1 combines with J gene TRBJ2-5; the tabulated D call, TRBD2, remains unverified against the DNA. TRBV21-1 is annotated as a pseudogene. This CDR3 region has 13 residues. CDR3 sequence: CASTRPDQETQYF. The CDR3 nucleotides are TGTGCCAGCACTAGACCGGACCAAGAGACCCAGTACTTC.

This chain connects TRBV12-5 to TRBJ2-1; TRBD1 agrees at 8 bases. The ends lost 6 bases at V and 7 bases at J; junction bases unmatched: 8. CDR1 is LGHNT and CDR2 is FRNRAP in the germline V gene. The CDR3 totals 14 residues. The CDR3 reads CASGSGGSWNEQFF. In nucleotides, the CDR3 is TGTGCTAGTGGCTCAGGGGGCTCGTGGAATGAGCAGTTCTTC.

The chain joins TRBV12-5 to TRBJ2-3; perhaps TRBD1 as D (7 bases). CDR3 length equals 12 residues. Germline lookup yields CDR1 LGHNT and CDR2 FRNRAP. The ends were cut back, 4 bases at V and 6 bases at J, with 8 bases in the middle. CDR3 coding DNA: TGTGCTAGTGGTTCAGGGGGGGATACGCAGTATTTT. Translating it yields CASGSGGDTQYF.

The CDR3 protein is CASSLDWTVGTF. The CDR3 DNA reads TGTGCCAGCAGCTTAGATTGGACAGTGGGGACCTTC. V usage is TRBV7-2 and J usage is TRBJ1-2, with a possible D match to TRBD1 (6 bases). The CDR3 is 12 amino acids. V gave up 1 base and J gave up 14 bases, with 14 bases separating them. Germline lookup yields CDR1 SGHTA and CDR2 FQGNSA. Together with reference TRBV7-2 and TRBJ1-2, the CDR3 gives the full variable domain: GAGVSQSPSNKVTEKGKDVELRCDPISGHTALYWYRQSLGQGLEFLIYFQGNSAPDKSGLPSDRFSAERTGGSVSTLTIQRTQQEDSAVYLCASSLDWTVGTFGSGTRLTVV.

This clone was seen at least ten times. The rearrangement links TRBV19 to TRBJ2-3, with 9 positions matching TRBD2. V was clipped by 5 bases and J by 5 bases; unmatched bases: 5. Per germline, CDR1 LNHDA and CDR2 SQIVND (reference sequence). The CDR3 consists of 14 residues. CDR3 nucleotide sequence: TGTGCCAGTAGTTTTAGCGGGAGCCTAGATACGCAGTATTTT. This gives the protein CASSFSGSLDTQYF.

CDR3 amino acids: CASKRGPEQYF. DNA of the CDR3: TGTGCCAGCAAGCGGGGGCCCGAGCAGTACTTC. The V gene is TRBV6-1, the J gene TRBJ2-7; the match to TRBD2 covers 8 bases. The CDR3 loop spans 11 amino acids. Germline CDR1 is MNHNS and CDR2 is SASEGT. Trimming cost V 7 bases and J 6 bases; bases outside gene matches: 2.

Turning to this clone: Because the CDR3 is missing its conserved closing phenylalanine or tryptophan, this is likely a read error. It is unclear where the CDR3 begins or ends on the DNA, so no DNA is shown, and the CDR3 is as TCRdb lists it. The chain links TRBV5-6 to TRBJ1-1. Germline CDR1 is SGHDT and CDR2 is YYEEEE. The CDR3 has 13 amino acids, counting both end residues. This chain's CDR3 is CASRQRDFATTNL.

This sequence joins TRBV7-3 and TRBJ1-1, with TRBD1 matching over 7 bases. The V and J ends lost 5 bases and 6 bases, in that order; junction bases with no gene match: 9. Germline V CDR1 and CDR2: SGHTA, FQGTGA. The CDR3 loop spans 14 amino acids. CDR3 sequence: CASSLTGSRAEAFF. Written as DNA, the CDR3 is TGTGCCAGCAGCCTGACAGGGTCTAGGGCTGAAGCTTTCTTT.

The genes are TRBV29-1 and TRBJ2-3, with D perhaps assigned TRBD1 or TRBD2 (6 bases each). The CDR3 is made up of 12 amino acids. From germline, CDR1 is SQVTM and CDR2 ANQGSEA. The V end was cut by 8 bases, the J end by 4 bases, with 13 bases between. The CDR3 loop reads CSQSGAADTQYF. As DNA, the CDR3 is TGCAGCCAATCGGGGGCCGCAGATACGCAGTATTTT.